The 10 T cell receptor beta chains in this list originate from one sample, sequenced in a study of response to subunit inactivated influenza vaccine. TCRdb re-analysed the RT-PCR reads in MiXCR, keeping a single row per CDR3 protein. This sample yields 560,000 or so distinct CDR3 sequences, of which approximately 7.7% are seen a single time; 10% to 15% belongs to the top ten. The sequencing used PBMCs from blood, collected roughly 24 months after vaccination. The receptors shown here come from a man aged 45-69 years who received an inactivated influenza vaccine.

Ten or more counts support this clonotype. The chain uses TRBV12-3 or TRBV12-4 and TRBJ2-3, with D tentatively TRBD1 or TRBD2 (6 bases each). The CDR3 has 14 amino acids. V gave up 5 bases and J gave up 5 bases, with 14 bases separating them. The CDR3 loop reads CASSVRGAEDTQYF. CDR3 nucleotides: TGTGCCAGCAGTGTAAGGGGGGCGGAAGATACGCAGTATTTT.

This clonotype was observed a few times. The chain couples TRBV20-1 to TRBJ1-2, with D possibly being TRBD1 (5 bases). Per the germline V gene, CDR1 is DFQATT and CDR2 is SNEGSKA (reference sequence). The CDR3 contains 14 residues. The germline V and J ends were trimmed by 6 bases and 2 bases, with 16 bases remaining between them. The chain's CDR3 is CSAGGTSVNYGYTF. DNA for the CDR3: TGCAGTGCGGGGGGGACGTCGGTCAACTATGGCTACACCTTC.

This clonotype was detected only a few times. The CDR3 spells CSASVAVVGGYTF. The CDR3 nucleotides read TGCAGTGCCTCCGTGGCGGTGGTGGGCGGCTACACCTTC. This chain links TRBV20-1 with TRBJ1-2; D gene uncertain. Between the trimmed V and J ends, which lost 6 bases and 8 bases, there was a span of 19 bases. Looked up from germline, CDR1 is DFQATT and CDR2 is SNEGSKA (reference sequence). The length of the CDR3 is 13 residues.

This clonotype was recorded many times. The rearrangement joins TRBV14 to TRBJ1-1, with D tentatively TRBD1 (6 bases). V was pared by 3 bases and J by 9 bases, with 20 bases between. Germline V gene data show CDR1 as SGHDN and CDR2 as FVKESK. The CDR3 sequence is 15 residues long. CDR3 loop: CASSQASRTVLKAFF. For the CDR3, the DNA is TGTGCCAGCAGCCAGGCCTCGCGGACAGTTCTAAAAGCTTTCTTT.

Many counts were recorded for this clonotype. The chain carries TRBV6-1 and TRBJ1-4; D gene unclear. Germline CDR1 reads MNHNS; CDR2 reads SASEGT. The CDR3 extends over 15 amino acids. The V and J ends lost 6 bases and 4 bases respectively, with 15 bases between them. CDR3 DNA: TGTGCCAGCAGACTCTCGACCGGTATTAATGAAAAACTGTTTTTT. Translation gives CASRLSTGINEKLFF.

In this sample, this clonotype turned up a few times. J is TRBJ1-1 and V is TRBV6-2 or TRBV6-3; D call uncertain. Trimming shortened V by 2 bases and J by 7 bases, and 11 bases separated the two germline ends. The CDR3 totals 13 residues. CDR1 and CDR2 (germline): MNHEY, SVGEGT. CDR3 in DNA: TGTGCCAGCAGTTACCGGGGTCCTGGTGAAGCTTTCTTT. This gives the protein CASSYRGPGEAFF.

The chain joins TRBV10-3 to TRBJ2-7; 9 nucleotides line up with TRBD1. V shed 0 bases and J 3 bases; nucleotides not matched to a gene: 6. CDR3 length: 16 amino acids. Germline V lookup: CDR1 ENHRY, CDR2 SYGVKD. This CDR3 reads CAISESNGQGFYEQYF. The CDR3 DNA is TGTGCCATCAGTGAGTCGAATGGACAGGGGTTCTACGAGCAGTACTTC.

The chain links TRBV11-2 to TRBJ2-3; D is possibly TRBD2 (5 bases). The ends were cut back, 4 bases at V and 2 bases at J, with 19 bases in the middle. CDR1 is SGHAT, CDR2 FQNNGV, per germline. The CDR3 runs 17 residues. Written as DNA, the CDR3 is TGTGCCAGCAGCTCCGGTTTAGCTAGCCTATCCACAGATACGCAGTATTTT. Translating gives CASSSGLASLSTDTQYF.

The chain links TRBV10-3 to TRBJ2-6; 10 bases align to TRBD1. J lost 0 bases, V lost 5 bases, and 4 bases had no gene match. The CDR3 runs to 17 residues. The germline gives CDR1 ENHRY, CDR2 SYGVKD. The CDR3 region is CAISTTGGGSGANVLTF. CDR3 bases: TGTGCCATCAGTACGACAGGGGGCGGCTCTGGGGCCAACGTCCTGACTTTC.

The V gene is TRBV7-9, the J gene TRBJ2-2; D uncertain. Trimming shortened V by 8 bases and J by 0 bases, and 10 bases separated the two germline ends. CDR3 length: 14 amino acids. From germline, CDR1 is SEHNR and CDR2 FQNEAQ (reference sequence). Here the CDR3 DNA reads TGTGCCAGCGCAGAAAACGCGAACACCGGGGAGCTGTTTTTT. Encoded protein: CASAENANTGELFF.